The sequence of this T cell receptor (beta chain) was determined in a study of T cells expressing NK-cell markers. The CDR3 covers 15 residues. Germline V CDR1 and CDR2: MGHRA, YSYEKL. Study-wide results and caveats: Each of about 6 donors carried dominant NKG2C+ clonotypes accounting for roughly 1.0-7.5% of CD8+ T cells. These same clonotypes (in a few donors) also led the CD3+CD56-NKG2C+ fraction.

Reanalyzing the 5' RACE reads, TCRdb keeps one entry per CDR3 protein, without DNA. The clone table shows about 160,000 distinct CDR3 sequences, with the ten largest holding roughly 20%. Points on this clonotype: Its cognate antigen is unknown.

V and J are TRBV4-1 and TRBJ1-1; the D call of TRBD1 rests on TCRdb alone, since no DNA is present to check it. Sample: blood T cells: a sorted CD56 or NKG2C T cell subset, CD4+ or CD8+ T cells, or bulk PBMC T cells (not recorded which). The origin of this receptor is a woman aged 18 to 75 in good health. The CDR3 here is CASSPWDRPLTEAFF.